The 14 T cell receptor beta chains presented below share a single source sample, sequenced in a study of T cells in Graves' hyperthyroidism and ophthalmopathy. TCR beta CDR3 region amplification was performed from RNA transcripts. RT-PCR in the first round (using the HTBI primer set) targeted the TCR CDR3. A single record per CDR3 protein comes from TCRdb applying MiXCR to the multiplex PCR reads. This table has around 620,000 distinct CDR3 sequences, 15% to 20% appearing once. Sequenced input: blood. Receptor source: a woman in her thirties with Graves' hyperthyroidism.

This clonotype was seen ten or more times. The V and J genes are TRBV3-1 and TRBJ1-1; 7 bases are a match to TRBD1. There are 14 residues in the CDR3. Germline CDR1 LGHDT, CDR2 YNNKEL (reference sequence). V was pared by 4 bases and J by 10 bases, with 12 bases of the junction left unmatched. CDR3 protein: CASSRETGVNGAFF. The CDR3 DNA sequence: TGTGCCAGCAGCCGGGAAACAGGGGTTAACGGAGCTTTCTTT.

This rearrangement joins TRBV7-9 to TRBJ2-7; 7 nucleotides match TRBD1. This CDR3 contains 14 residues. The junction had 5 bases not matched to a gene; V was cut back by 1 base and J by 5 bases. Germline V gives CDR1 SEHNR, CDR2 FQNEAQ (reference sequence). The CDR3 DNA reads TGTGCCAGCAGCTTAGGACAGGGAACCGACGAGCAGTACTTC. Its protein is CASSLGQGTDEQYF.

This clonotype was observed a handful of times. The chain uses TRBV28 and TRBJ1-2; D remains ambiguous. Germline CDR1 and CDR2: MDHEN and SYDVKM. V lost 7 bases to trimming and J lost 6 bases, with 9 bases between them. The CDR3 contains 11 residues. This CDR3 is CASTGPNGYTF. The CDR3 bases are TGTGCCAGCACCGGGCCCAATGGCTACACCTTC.

Ten or more counts support this clonotype. This chain connects TRBV7-2 to TRBJ2-5, with TRBD2 identical over 13 bases. The CDR3 consists of 16 residues. Losses at the gene ends were 2 bases for V and 5 bases for J; bases not matched to a gene: 5. CDR1 is SGHTA and CDR2 is FQGNSA in the germline V gene. The CDR3 DNA follows: TGTGCCAGCAGCTTAACTAGCGGGAGGGCAGGGGAGACCCAGTACTTC. Amino acid sequence: CASSLTSGRAGETQYF.

A note on this clonotype: A much larger clone is a single base away; this may be a read error. The V gene is TRBV29-1, the J gene TRBJ2-1; 7 bases agree with TRBD1. This CDR3 has 13 residues. Germline V gene sequence: CDR1 SQVTM, CDR2 ANQGSEA. The CDR3 bases are TGCAGCTCCCGGGACAGCGATTACAATGAGCAGTCCTTC. As protein: CSSRDSDYNEQSF.

Here the CDR3 reads CASSMGLAGVSEQFF. In DNA form, the CDR3 reads TGTGCCAGTAGTATGGGACTAGCGGGAGTGAGTGAGCAGTTCTTC. The chain combines TRBV19 with TRBJ2-1; 14 bases are shared with TRBD2. Germline values: CDR1 LNHDA, CDR2 SQIVND (reference sequence). The CDR3 runs to 15 residues. The J segment lost 9 bases and the V segment lost 3 bases, leaving 4 bases of the junction unmatched.

This clonotype was recorded a few times. The gene calls are TRBV4-3 and TRBJ1-1; D ambiguous. The CDR3 covers 14 residues. Trimming removed 1 base from V and 2 bases from J, with 8 bases in between. The germline V gene encodes CDR1 LGHNA and CDR2 YSLEER. The CDR3 reads CASSQVPGNTEAFF. Here the CDR3 DNA reads TGCGCCAGCAGCCAAGTGCCAGGCAACACTGAAGCTTTCTTT.

The chain employs TRBV24-1 and TRBJ2-7, with unresolved D. This CDR3 has 13 residues. Trimming removed 3 bases at V and 3 bases at J, with 8 bases between. Germline lookup yields CDR1 KGHDR and CDR2 SFDVKD. The CDR3 nucleotides read TGTGCCACCAGTGATACGGCTTACTACGAGCAGTACTTC. It is translated as CATSDTAYYEQYF.

CDR3 in amino acids: CAWSNAGGQPQHF. DNA of the CDR3: TGTGCCTGGAGTAACGCTGGGGGTCAGCCCCAGCATTTT. The gene calls are TRBV30 and TRBJ1-5, with a possible D match to TRBD1 (5 bases). Trimming shortened V by 2 bases and J by 6 bases, and 11 bases separated the two germline ends. CDR1 GTSNPN and CDR2 SVGIG come from the germline V gene (reference sequence). The CDR3 loop spans 13 amino acids.

As to this clonotype: At one end, the junction sequence differs from germline, possibly due to a read error. This chain uses TRBV7-7 with TRBJ2-7; 10 nucleotides align to TRBD2. The CDR3 sequence is 13 residues long. CDR1 is SSHAT, CDR2 FNYEAQ, per germline (reference sequence). The CDR3 region has the DNA TGTGCTAGCAGCAGCGGGAGGGGGTTCGAGCAGTACTTC. Encoded protein: CASSSGRGFEQYF.

This clonotype was observed many times. The genes are TRBV6-2 or TRBV6-3 and TRBJ2-5, with 7 nucleotides matching TRBD1. After removal of 6 bases from V and 2 bases from J, the junction contained 6 bases not matched to a gene. CDR1 is MNHEY, CDR2 SVGEGT, per germline. The CDR3 has 14 amino acids. DNA of the CDR3: TGTGCCAGCAGCGATGGGACAGAGCAAGAGACCCAGTACTTC. It encodes CASSDGTEQETQYF.

The sample holds many counts of this clonotype. The rearrangement links TRBV5-1 to TRBJ2-1; TRBD2 aligns across 10 bases. The CDR3 has 16 amino acids. Germline CDR1 SGHRS, CDR2 YFSETQ. J lost 2 bases, V lost 0 bases, and 2 bases had no gene match. CDR3 coding DNA: TGCGCCAGCAGCTTGGATGGACTAGCGGCCTACAATGAGCAGTTCTTC. It specifies CASSLDGLAAYNEQFF. The complete variable domain, with remaining parts taken from reference TRBV5-1 and TRBJ2-1, reads KAGVTQTPRYLIKTRGQQVTLSCSPISGHRSVSWYQQTPGQGLQFLFEYFSETQRNKGNFPGRFSGRQFSNSRSEMNVSTLELGDSALYLCASSLDGLAAYNEQFFGPGTRLTVL.

This clonotype was picked up a small number of times. The chain recombines TRBV7-3 with TRBJ2-3, with 13 bases fitting TRBD2. Germline values: CDR1 SGHTA, CDR2 FQGTGA. The length of the CDR3 is 16 residues. V was clipped by 3 bases and J by 6 bases; unmatched bases: 6. The DNA of the CDR3 is TGTGCCAGCAGCTTCGGGACTAGCGGGGCGGGGGATACGCAGTATTTT. This translates into CASSFGTSGAGDTQYF.

This clonotype was detected only a few times. The chain recombines TRBV5-1 with TRBJ2-4; the match to TRBD2 covers 8 bases. This CDR3 comprises 17 residues. Trimming cost V 7 bases and J 7 bases; bases outside gene matches: 19. Germline CDR1 SGHRS, CDR2 YFSETQ. CDR3 sequence reads: CASSPPSGRRLRNIQYF. For the CDR3, the DNA is TGCGCCAGCTCCCCCCCCAGCGGGAGACGGTTGAGGAACATTCAGTACTTC.